A selection of T cell receptor beta chains follows, all from one sample in a study of blood T cell repertoires in COVID-19. Generated by immunoSEQ multiplex PCR, the TCRdb table keeps only in-frame clones and is missing some. The profile shows 120,000 or so clones, approximately 71% of them singletons. The source material was peripheral blood. The receptors were gathered from a woman aged 70 to 79 with acute or convalescent COVID-19. Both conserved end residues are part of each CDR3. A D gene is named only where the DNA matches it firmly. Rows may omit the clone size; those that give it use once, few, many or a size class.

j_call: TRBJ1-2
clone_size: NA
d_call: NA
v_call: TRBV6-5
cdr3_aa: CASSYHRANYGYTF
cdr3_nt: TGTGCCAGCAGTTACCACAGGGCTAACTATGGCTACACCTTC

j_call: TRBJ1-1
clone_size: NA
d_call: NA
v_call: TRBV18
cdr3_aa: CASSPGQGGTEAFF
cdr3_nt: TGTGCCAGCTCACCAGGGCAGGGAGGGACTGAAGCTTTCTTT

j_call: TRBJ2-1
clone_size: NA
d_call: NA
v_call: TRBV10-3
cdr3_aa: CAISEESGPQFF
cdr3_nt: TGTGCCATCAGTGAGGAAAGTGGCCCGCAGTTCTTC

j_call: TRBJ2-5
clone_size: NA
d_call: TRBD2
v_call: TRBV28
cdr3_aa: CASSWGGFGETQYF
cdr3_nt: TGTGCCAGCAGTTGGGGGGGGTTTGGAGAGACCCAGTACTTC

j_call: TRBJ2-7
clone_size: NA
d_call: NA
v_call: TRBV6-2/TRBV6-3
cdr3_aa: CASSYVSDEQYF
cdr3_nt: TGTGCCAGCAGTTACGTCTCGGACGAGCAGTACTTC

j_call: TRBJ2-7
clone_size: once
d_call: NA
v_call: TRBV11-2
cdr3_aa: CASSLDRRRKQYF
cdr3_nt: TGTGCCAGCAGCTTAGATCGGAGGCGCAAGCAGTACTTC

j_call: TRBJ2-7
clone_size: NA
d_call: NA
v_call: TRBV10-1
cdr3_aa: CASSDSPYEQYF
cdr3_nt: TGCGCCAGCAGTGACAGTCCCTACGAGCAGTACTTC

j_call: TRBJ1-3
clone_size: NA
d_call: NA
v_call: TRBV9
cdr3_aa: CASSVETNFGFGNTIYF
cdr3_nt: TGTGCCAGCAGCGTAGAAACTAACTTTGGTTTTGGAAACACCATATATTTT

j_call: TRBJ2-1
clone_size: few
d_call: TRBD1
v_call: TRBV28
cdr3_aa: CASSLGQANEQFF
cdr3_nt: TGTGCCAGCAGTTTAGGACAGGCCAATGAGCAGTTCTTC

j_call: TRBJ2-1
clone_size: NA
d_call: TRBD2
v_call: TRBV28
cdr3_aa: CASSPQRTLAGVHNEQFF
cdr3_nt: TGTGCCAGCAGTCCCCAACGAACCCTAGCGGGAGTACACAATGAGCAGTTCTTC

j_call: TRBJ2-5
clone_size: NA
d_call: TRBD2
v_call: TRBV3-1/TRBV3-2
cdr3_aa: CASSPRTSGGETQYF
cdr3_nt: TGTGCCAGCAGCCCAAGGACTAGCGGGGGGGAGACCCAGTACTTC

j_call: TRBJ1-2
clone_size: NA
d_call: NA
v_call: TRBV4-3
cdr3_aa: CASSLTANYGYTF
cdr3_nt: TGCGCCAGCAGCCTGACAGCGAACTATGGCTACACCTTC

j_call: TRBJ2-7
clone_size: NA
d_call: NA
v_call: TRBV11-2
cdr3_aa: CASSLYRDYEQYF
cdr3_nt: TGTGCCAGCAGCTTATACAGGGACTACGAGCAGTACTTC

j_call: TRBJ2-5
clone_size: few
d_call: NA
v_call: TRBV28
cdr3_aa: CASSLQGIQGETQYF
cdr3_nt: TGTGCCAGCAGTTTACAGGGGATACAAGGAGAGACCCAGTACTTC

j_call: TRBJ1-3
clone_size: NA
d_call: NA
v_call: TRBV18
cdr3_aa: CASSPPRQSISGNTIYF
cdr3_nt: TGTGCCAGCTCACCACCGAGACAGAGTATCTCTGGAAACACCATATATTTT

j_call: TRBJ2-1
clone_size: few
d_call: TRBD2
v_call: TRBV6-4
cdr3_aa: CASSVMGGVDEQFF
cdr3_nt: TGTGCCAGCAGTGTGATGGGGGGGGTCGATGAGCAGTTCTTC

j_call: TRBJ2-3
clone_size: NA
d_call: TRBD1
v_call: TRBV2
cdr3_aa: CASSETGRGSDTQYF
cdr3_nt: TGTGCCAGCAGTGAAACGGGCAGGGGGTCAGATACGCAGTATTTT

j_call: TRBJ2-3
clone_size: once
d_call: NA
v_call: TRBV7-6
cdr3_aa: CASSLEVGARTDTQYF
cdr3_nt: TGTGCCAGCAGCTTAGAGGTGGGGGCGCGGACAGATACGCAGTATTTT

j_call: TRBJ1-2
clone_size: few
d_call: TRBD1
v_call: TRBV15
cdr3_aa: CATSRTDRGPLYGYTF
cdr3_nt: TGTGCCACCAGCAGAACTGACAGGGGTCCCCTCTATGGCTACACCTTC

j_call: TRBJ1-1
clone_size: NA
d_call: TRBD1
v_call: TRBV12-3/TRBV12-4
cdr3_aa: CASGTGGNTEAFF
cdr3_nt: TGTGCCAGCGGAACAGGGGGGAACACTGAAGCTTTCTTT

j_call: TRBJ1-1
clone_size: NA
d_call: NA
v_call: TRBV5-1
cdr3_aa: CASSPEGLGGNTEAFF
cdr3_nt: TGCGCCAGCAGCCCCGAAGGACTAGGAGGGAACACTGAAGCTTTCTTT

j_call: TRBJ1-2
clone_size: NA
d_call: TRBD1
v_call: TRBV5-6
cdr3_aa: CASSPSTGPIYGYTF
cdr3_nt: TGTGCCAGCTCACCCTCGACAGGGCCCATCTATGGCTACACCTTC

j_call: TRBJ2-2
clone_size: NA
d_call: NA
v_call: TRBV19
cdr3_aa: CASSILTANTGELFF
cdr3_nt: TGTGCCAGTAGTATTTTAACTGCGAACACCGGGGAGCTGTTTTTT

j_call: TRBJ2-3
clone_size: NA
d_call: TRBD2
v_call: TRBV6-4
cdr3_aa: CASSDSIAGGDTQYF
cdr3_nt: TGTGCCAGCAGTGACTCGATTGCGGGGGGGGATACGCAGTATTTT

j_call: TRBJ1-1
clone_size: NA
d_call: NA
v_call: TRBV19
cdr3_aa: CASSPLRGGEAFF
cdr3_nt: TGTGCCAGTAGTCCATTAAGGGGGGGTGAAGCTTTCTTT

j_call: TRBJ2-5
clone_size: NA
d_call: NA
v_call: TRBV2
cdr3_aa: CASSVQGGTGAQYF
cdr3_nt: TGTGCCAGCAGTGTCCAAGGGGGTACTGGGGCCCAGTACTTC